Given below is one T cell receptor (beta chain) in context. This sample is drawn from a study of blood T cell repertoires in COVID-19. Trimming cost V 3 bases and J 4 bases, with 11 bases left between them. Per the germline V gene, CDR1 is SGDLS and CDR2 is YYNGEE. The CDR3 sequence is 14 residues long. Sequencing used immunoSEQ multiplex PCR; TCRdb keeps in-frame clones, though not all of them. The top ten hold 4% of the sample, which has over 140,000 clones, 80% to 85% seen once. The V and J genes are TRBV9 and TRBJ2-1, with D unresolved. Sequences were obtained from peripheral blood. The source is a woman in her sixties or seventies with acute or convalescent COVID-19. The CDR3 is CASSGDNNYNEQFF. The DNA for the CDR3 is TGTGCCAGCAGCGGAGACAATAATTACAATGAGCAGTTCTTC.